This TCR beta chain was recorded in a study of blood T cell repertoires in COVID-19. Across the study: Acute-phase and convalescent COVID-19 samples originated in the United States, Italy and Spain. In each case, the material was cDNA or gDNA derived from T cells, B-cell-depleted T cells, or PBMCs.

Authors' data handling: Estimated nucleated cell counts came from reference gene primer amplification. The data were produced by immunoSEQ multiplex PCR, yet TCRdb's version contains in-frame clones alone and is incomplete. The DNA was the basis for D and trimming; V, J and clone size are from that table. Of roughly 16,000 clones in the sample, 80% to 90% were seen once. This TCR derives from a human donor in a cohort sampled during active COVID-19. The sequenced sample consisted of peripheral blood.

The CDR3 DNA is TGTGCCAGCAGTGCACAGGGGGCCACTGAAGCTTTCTTT. Residues: CASSAQGATEAFF. The chain recombines TRBV6-4 with TRBJ1-1, with 9 bases identical to TRBD1. V trimming: 4 bases; J trimming: 4 bases; junction bases outside the gene matches: 1. In germline, CDR1 is MRHNA, CDR2 SNTAGT. This CDR3 has 13 residues.